The 3 T cell receptor beta chains reported below all come from one sample, sequenced in a study of blood T cell repertoires in COVID-19. This table comes from immunoSEQ multiplex PCR, and its TCRdb copy is limited to in-frame clones, with some not included. The table records 200,000 to 250,000 clones, less than 85% of them present only once. Sequencing used PBMCs or T cells enriched from blood (not recorded which). The receptors were sampled from a man between 60 and 70 years old who had recovered from COVID-19.

V is TRBV5-6 and J is TRBJ2-7, with a tentative D call TRBD2 (5 bases). The germline V gene encodes CDR1 SGHDT and CDR2 YYEEEE. V dropped 5 bases and J dropped 0 bases, with 12 bases sitting between them. The length of the CDR3 is 14 residues. CDR3 protein: CASSRAASSYEQYF. The DNA of the CDR3 is TGTGCCAGCAGTAGAGCGGCAAGCTCCTACGAGCAGTACTTC.

The chain employs TRBV19 and TRBJ1-2; perhaps TRBD1 as D (5 bases). The germline CDR1 and CDR2 sequences are LNHDA and SQIVND (reference sequence). Trimming removed 6 bases from V and 2 bases from J, with 19 bases in between. CDR3 size: 16 residues. The CDR3 DNA follows: TGTGCCAGTAGCCCCTGGGGGGGACGCGGAAACTATGGCTACACCTTC. Translating gives CASSPWGGRGNYGYTF.

The V call is TRBV5-1, the J call TRBJ1-2; D remains unclear. This CDR3 has 14 amino acids. The ends were cut back, 2 bases at V and 1 base at J, with 9 bases in the middle. The V gene's germline CDR1 is SGHRS and CDR2 YFSETQ. The CDR3 bases are TGCGCCAGCAGCTTCGGCCAGGATAACTATGGCTACACCTTC. Protein: CASSFGQDNYGYTF.